This T cell receptor (beta chain) was identified during a study of T cells in Graves' hyperthyroidism and ophthalmopathy. Study results and caveats: Before onset, ophthalmopathy was predicted by the model a median approximately 6.5 months earlier.

Amplified TCR beta CDR3 regions derived from RNA transcripts. First-round RT-PCR of the TCR CDR3 relied on the HTBI primer set. Each CDR3 protein is one row after TCRdb ran MiXCR on the multiplex PCR reads. The sample holds some 760,000 distinct CDR3 sequences, 14% seen once. Turning to this clonotype: What it recognizes is unknown.

The germline gives CDR1 MNHEY, CDR2 SVGAGI. Trimming pared 4 bases from V and 1 base from J, leaving 10 bases between. CDR3 length: 14 residues. Specimen: blood. V is TRBV6-5 and J is TRBJ2-5; D is unresolved. This TCR derives from a woman under 30 with Graves' hyperthyroidism. CDR3 in amino acids: CASSSWLSQETQYF. DNA of the CDR3: TGTGCCAGCAGTTCCTGGCTCTCCCAAGAGACCCAGTACTTC.